This is a list of T cell receptor beta chains from one sample in a study of Graves' ophthalmopathy and Graves' hyperthyroidism. TCRdb itself ran the multiplex PCR reads through MiXCR, one entry per CDR3 protein. The sample has some 1.1 million distinct CDR3 sequences; about 38% are singletons. What was sequenced was peripheral blood or thyroid tissue (not recorded which). Receptors originate from an adult man with Graves' hyperthyroidism. Both conserved end residues are part of each CDR3. The D gene is left open where the match is weak. Part of the rows lack a size; the others show once, few, many or a class for expanded clones.

abundance: -; j_gene: TRBJ2-5; d_gene: -; v_gene: TRBV24-1; CDR3aa: CATSETQGLETQYF; CDR3nt: TGTGCCACCAGTGAAACCCAGGGACTCGAGACCCAGTACTTC
abundance: -; j_gene: TRBJ2-6; d_gene: TRBD2; v_gene: TRBV19; CDR3aa: CASTQTSGGHQETF; CDR3nt: TGTGCCAGTACCCAAACCAGCGGGGGCCACCAAGAGACTTTC
abundance: -; j_gene: TRBJ1-5; d_gene: -; v_gene: TRBV5-5; CDR3aa: CASRDGGGNQPQHF; CDR3nt: TGTGCCAGCAGGGACGGCGGCGGCAATCAGCCCCAGCATTTT
abundance: few; j_gene: TRBJ1-1; d_gene: -; v_gene: TRBV10-3; CDR3aa: CASSEQLTTNTEAFF; CDR3nt: TGTGCCAGCAGTGAACAGCTTACGACCAACACTGAAGCTTTCTTT
abundance: -; j_gene: TRBJ1-6; d_gene: -; v_gene: TRBV5-4; CDR3aa: CAFSEGIGSPLHF; CDR3nt: TGTGCTTTCTCGGAGGGTATAGGCTCACCCCTCCACTTT
abundance: many; j_gene: TRBJ2-5; d_gene: -; v_gene: TRBV29-1; CDR3aa: CSVEDKSTAQYF; CDR3nt: TGCAGCGTTGAAGATAAAAGCACGGCCCAGTACTTC
abundance: many; j_gene: TRBJ1-1; d_gene: -; v_gene: TRBV20-1; CDR3aa: CSAALGNTEAFF; CDR3nt: TGCAGTGCTGCCTTAGGGAACACTGAAGCTTTCTTT
abundance: many; j_gene: TRBJ1-2; d_gene: -; v_gene: TRBV2; CDR3aa: CASSVGRQGRGSYTF; CDR3nt: TGTGCCAGCAGTGTGGGACGTCAGGGAAGGGGGAGCTACACCTTC
abundance: many; j_gene: TRBJ2-5; d_gene: -; v_gene: TRBV2; CDR3aa: CASSTSSGTQETQYF; CDR3nt: TGTGCCAGCAGTACCTCCAGCGGGACACAAGAGACCCAGTACTTC
abundance: -; j_gene: TRBJ2-6; d_gene: -; v_gene: TRBV7-8; CDR3aa: CASSLGSGTGANVLTF; CDR3nt: TGTGCCAGCAGCTTAGGTAGCGGTACTGGGGCCAACGTCCTGACTTTC
abundance: many; j_gene: TRBJ1-1; d_gene: -; v_gene: TRBV20-1; CDR3aa: CSASVQGAEAFF; CDR3nt: TGCAGTGCTAGTGTACAGGGAGCTGAAGCTTTCTTT
abundance: many; j_gene: TRBJ2-7; d_gene: TRBD1; v_gene: TRBV7-2; CDR3aa: CASSSRPGGSYEQYF; CDR3nt: TGTGCCAGCAGCTCAAGGCCAGGGGGCTCCTACGAGCAGTACTTC
abundance: -; j_gene: TRBJ1-2; d_gene: -; v_gene: TRBV2; CDR3aa: CASSSGTALSYTF; CDR3nt: TGTGCCAGCAGCTCCGGGACCGCCTTAAGCTACACCTTC
abundance: few; j_gene: TRBJ2-5; d_gene: TRBD1; v_gene: TRBV7-9; CDR3aa: CASSQPGQGTQYF; CDR3nt: TGTGCCAGCAGCCAACCGGGACAGGGGACCCAGTACTTC
abundance: -; j_gene: TRBJ1-5; d_gene: -; v_gene: TRBV20-1; CDR3aa: CSGRRGSNQPQHF; CDR3nt: TGCAGTGGCCGGCGGGGCAGCAATCAGCCCCAGCATTTT